The following is a TCR beta chain sequence with its context. The target antigen is unknown. This entry comes from a study of CD8+CD57+ T cells in acquired aplastic anemia. Looking at the study overall: The mean DNA yield obtained from sorted CD4+ and CD8+ cells came to roughly 3.4 ug.

This CDR3 comprises 15 residues. Trimming took 2 bases from V and 1 from J, leaving 10 bases between them. In germline, CDR1 is MNHNS, CDR2 SASEGT. Study-wide results and limits: Patients had about 31 CD8+ CDR3 sequences in common with controls (the shared set). No significant patient-versus-control difference appeared in CD8+ Simpson's diversity.

Only patients with CD8+CD57+ cell expansion on flow cytometry were chosen for sequencing. Untreated patients provided the blood samples, with no therapy given before sampling. TCR beta VDJ and CDR3 profiles were obtained from a genomic DNA template. Using its own MiXCR run on the reads, TCRdb lists one record per CDR3 protein. Of about 58,000 distinct CDR3 sequences in the sample, around 60% were seen once. The sample consisted of sorted CD4+, CD8+, or CD8+CD57+ T cells (not recorded which) from PBMCs. The sequence was collected from a human donor with aplastic anemia. The gene calls are TRBV6-1 and TRBJ2-3; D might be TRBD2 (6 bases). CDR3 in amino acids: CASSEISGGTDTQYF. The DNA for the CDR3 is TGTGCCAGCAGTGAAATTAGCGGAGGCACAGATACGCAGTATTTT.